One sample yielded the 25 T cell receptor beta chains listed below, sequenced in a study of blood T cell repertoires in COVID-19. Clones were sequenced by immunoSEQ multiplex PCR, and TCRdb holds only the in-frame ones, with some missing. The table has about 150,000 clones, around four fifths seen once. Sequenced input: PBMCs or T cells enriched from blood (not recorded which). The source of these receptors is a woman in her forties or fifties who had recovered from COVID-19.

This clone has only a few counts. The CDR3 bases are TGTGCCAGTAGTACTCGACAGGGCAATCAGCCCCAGCATTTT. It codes for CASSTRQGNQPQHF. J is TRBJ1-5 and V is TRBV19; D perhaps matches TRBD1 (6 bases). The germline V and J ends were trimmed by 4 bases and 2 bases, with 9 bases remaining between them. This CDR3 region has 14 residues. Germline lookup yields CDR1 LNHDA and CDR2 SQIVND (reference sequence). The whole variable domain, filled in from reference TRBV19 and TRBJ1-5, reads DGGITQSPKYLFRKEGQNVTLSCEQNLNHDAMYWYRQDPGQGLRLIYYSQIVNDFQKGDIAEGYSVSREKKESFPLTVTSAQKNPTAFYLCASSTRQGNQPQHFGDGTRLSIL.

The gene calls are TRBV9 and TRBJ1-2; the D is unclear. The CDR3 covers 14 residues. V shed 0 bases and J shed 6 bases, with 12 bases lying between them. The germline CDR1 and CDR2 sequences are SGDLS and YYNGEE. The CDR3 DNA reads TGTGCCAGCAGCGTAGCTCTGGGCAGGAATGGCTACACCTTC. The encoded protein is CASSVALGRNGYTF.

The gene calls are TRBV7-2 and TRBJ1-2; 7 bases map to TRBD1. V dropped 5 bases and J dropped 6; count of bases not matched to a gene: 6. Germline V gives CDR1 SGHTA, CDR2 FQGNSA. There are 13 residues in the CDR3. The CDR3 reads CASSLGTADGYTF. The CDR3 DNA is TGTGCCAGCAGCCTGGGGACAGCCGATGGCTACACCTTC.

The chain carries TRBV18 and TRBJ2-7; possibly TRBD2 for D (6 bases). Germline V gene sequence: CDR1 KGHSH, CDR2 LQKENI. The CDR3 extends over 14 amino acids. Trimming removed 3 bases at V and 5 bases at J, with 14 bases between. CDR3 bases: TGTGCCAGCTCACCTACACCGGGAGAAAACGAGCAGTACTTC. It translates to CASSPTPGENEQYF.

This chain joins TRBV19 and TRBJ1-1; a possible D gene is TRBD1 (5 bases). Germline CDR1 LNHDA, CDR2 SQIVND (reference sequence). The CDR3 runs to 16 residues. V lost 7 bases and J lost 3, with 21 bases in between. The CDR3 is CASKMGAFPGDTEAFF. The CDR3 DNA sequence: TGTGCCAGTAAAATGGGAGCTTTTCCGGGGGACACTGAAGCTTTCTTT.

V gene TRBV7-9 combines with J gene TRBJ1-2, with no clear D. This CDR3 has 13 amino acids. The V gene lost 5 bases and the J gene lost 4 bases, with 11 bases spanning the gap. Germline CDR1 is SEHNR and CDR2 is FQNEAQ (reference sequence). The CDR3 DNA reads TGTGCCAGCAGCCCGCCGACGGGCTATGGCTACACCTTC. As protein: CASSPPTGYGYTF.

This rearrangement joins TRBV2 to TRBJ1-2, with 9 nucleotides matching TRBD1. The trim removed 6 bases at V and 2 bases at J, leaving 7 bases unmatched. CDR3 length equals 15 residues. Germline CDR1 is SNHLY and CDR2 is FYNNEI. Here the CDR3 reads CASREPGQGNYGYTF. CDR3 nucleotides: TGTGCCAGCAGAGAGCCGGGACAGGGCAACTATGGCTACACCTTC.

This chain links TRBV21-1 with TRBJ2-2; TRBD2 is the table's D call and was not checked against the DNA. TRBV21-1 is a known pseudogene. The CDR3 totals 15 residues. The CDR3 reads CASSALPPGTGELFF. The CDR3, as DNA: TGTGCCAGCAGCGCCCTACCCCCGGGTACTGGGGAGCTGTTTTTT.

V is TRBV12-3 or TRBV12-4 and J is TRBJ2-5, with D possibly being TRBD1 (5 bases). The germline V and J ends were trimmed by 2 bases and 2 bases, with 6 bases remaining between them. This CDR3 is 13 amino acids long. CDR3 amino acids: CASSLRQQETQYF. Written as DNA, the CDR3 is TGTGCCAGCAGTTTAAGACAGCAAGAGACCCAGTACTTC.

The V gene is TRBV24-1, the J gene TRBJ2-2; TRBD2 matches at 9 bases. This CDR3 spans 15 amino acids. The germline V gene has CDR1 KGHDR and CDR2 SFDVKD. The J segment lost 7 bases and the V segment lost 5 bases, leaving 7 bases of the junction unmatched. This CDR3 reads CATSGGGAGNGELFF. CDR3 DNA: TGTGCCACCAGTGGCGGGGGGGCCGGTAACGGGGAGCTGTTTTTT.

The chain links TRBV7-9 to TRBJ1-1; D perhaps matches TRBD1 (6 bases). Germline lookup yields CDR1 SEHNR and CDR2 FQNEAQ (reference sequence). The CDR3 is 14 residues long. With 3 bases removed from V and 2 bases from J, the gap between germline ends came to 10 bases. The DNA for the CDR3 is TGTGCCAGCAGCTTTTGGACAGTTAACACTGAAGCTTTCTTT. It codes for CASSFWTVNTEAFF.

The gene calls are TRBV9 and TRBJ2-5; 9 bases are a match to TRBD2. CDR1 and CDR2 (germline): SGDLS, YYNGEE. J was trimmed by 2 bases and V by 1 base; bases with no gene match: 6. CDR3 length equals 16 residues. For the CDR3, the DNA is TGTGCCAGCAGCGTATTCGGTGCGGGGGGGCAAGAGACCCAGTACTTC. Translation: CASSVFGAGGQETQYF.

The chain links TRBV3-1 (or the pseudogene TRBV3-2) to TRBJ2-3; TRBD2 matches at 9 bases. This CDR3 has 17 residues. Germline V gene lookup returns CDR1 LGHDT and CDR2 YNNKEL (reference sequence). J was trimmed by 5 bases and V by 6 bases; bases with no gene match: 15. The DNA for the CDR3 is TGTGCCAGCAGGCCCCGCGGCTCAGCGCGGGGGGGAGATACGCAGTATTTT. Its protein product is CASRPRGSARGGDTQYF.

This sequence joins TRBV9 and TRBJ1-3; tentatively, D is TRBD1 (6 bases). Germline V lookup: CDR1 SGDLS, CDR2 YYNGEE. Trimming took off 5 bases at V and 0 bases at J, with 18 bases between the two ends. The CDR3 consists of 17 residues. Here the CDR3 reads CASSVRGATSSGNTIYF. CDR3 coding DNA: TGTGCCAGCAGTGTACGGGGGGCGACTAGCTCTGGAAACACCATATATTTT.

Regarding this clone: Other DNA sequences in this specimen translate into the identical CDR3. The chain has TRBV18 and TRBJ1-3; D is unclear. Trimming removed 3 bases from V and 4 bases from J, with 4 bases in between. The germline CDR1 and CDR2 sequences are KGHSH and LQKENI. The CDR3 consists of 12 residues. The DNA of the CDR3 is TGTGCCAGCTCACCTTCGGGAAACACCATATATTTT. Protein product: CASSPSGNTIYF. Drawing the rest from reference TRBV18 and TRBJ1-3, the complete variable domain is NAGVMQNPRHLVRRRGQEARLRCSPMKGHSHVYWYRQLPEEGLKFMVYLQKENIIDESGMPKERFSAEFPKEGPSILRIQQVVRGDSAAYFCASSPSGNTIYFGEGSWLTVV.

This chain joins TRBV4-2 and TRBJ2-1, with 8 bases fitting TRBD2. From germline, CDR1 is LGHNA and CDR2 YNFKEQ. This CDR3 has 16 amino acids. The J segment lost 8 bases and the V segment lost 3 bases, leaving 12 bases of the junction unmatched. In nucleotides, the CDR3 is TGTGCCAGCAGCCAGATGGGGACTGCCGGGGGGGATGAGCAGTTCTTC. Translating it yields CASSQMGTAGGDEQFF.

This chain links TRBV5-5 with TRBJ1-2; perhaps TRBD1 as D (6 bases). Trimming left V 4 bases short and J 7 bases short, with 14 bases between. Looked up from germline, CDR1 is SGHKS and CDR2 is YYEKEE (reference sequence). The CDR3 is made up of 13 amino acids. The CDR3 coding sequence is TGTGCCAGCAGCCGGACAGTCGCAGTTGGCTACACCTTC. This encodes CASSRTVAVGYTF.

CDR3 coding DNA: TGTGCCAGCAGTCACAATAATGGACAGGCCTATGGCTACACCTTC. Residues: CASSHNNGQAYGYTF. J is TRBJ1-2 and V is TRBV6-2 or TRBV6-3; TRBD1 matches at 7 bases. The junction had 10 bases not matched to a gene; V was cut back by 5 bases and J by 4 bases. CDR1 MNHEY and CDR2 SVGEGT come from the germline V gene. CDR3 size: 15 residues.

V usage is TRBV15 and J usage is TRBJ1-5, with D perhaps TRBD1 (5 bases). The CDR3 has 14 residues. CDR1 and CDR2 (germline): LNHNV, YYDKDF (reference sequence). V was trimmed by 4 bases and J by 7 bases, leaving 14 bases between them. The CDR3 bases are TGTGCCACCAGCATCACCGGGGGTAGACAGCCCCAGCATTTT. Translating gives CATSITGGRQPQHF.

The CDR3 DNA follows: TGTGCCAGCAGTTTTTTATTTGACACCATATATTTT. Residues: CASSFLFDTIYF. V and J are TRBV12-3 or TRBV12-4 and TRBJ1-3; D unclear. CDR3 length equals 12 residues. V lost 3 bases to trimming and J lost 8 bases, with 8 bases between them.

CDR3 sequence reads: CASSPFGTYEQYV. The DNA for the CDR3 is TGTGCCAGCTCTCCCTTCGGGACCTACGAGCAGTACGTC. This chain joins TRBV18 and TRBJ2-7; TRBD2 is a possible D gene (5 bases). V was clipped by 6 bases and J by 2 bases, with 11 bases between them. In germline, CDR1 is KGHSH, CDR2 LQKENI. The CDR3 loop spans 13 amino acids.

The rearrangement links TRBV29-1 to TRBJ2-1; 9 positions match TRBD1. Germline V gene lookup returns CDR1 SQVTM and CDR2 ANQGSEA. Losses at the gene ends were 4 bases for V and 8 bases for J; bases not matched to a gene: 9. The CDR3 consists of 14 residues. CDR3 DNA: TGCAGCGTTGGGGGACAGGGCGGTTGGGATGAGCAGTTCTTC. It codes for CSVGGQGGWDEQFF.

The chain has TRBV5-4 and TRBJ1-2; 9 bases agree with TRBD1. The CDR3 has 13 amino acids. The J segment lost 6 bases and the V segment lost 0 bases, leaving 0 bases of the junction unmatched. Germline V lookup: CDR1 SGHNT, CDR2 YYREEE (reference sequence). The CDR3 sequence: CASSLGQGDGYTF. The CDR3 DNA reads as TGTGCCAGCAGCTTGGGACAGGGGGATGGCTACACCTTC.

This clone was observed a handful of times. This chain uses TRBV5-1 with TRBJ1-4; 7 nucleotides match TRBD1. The V and J ends lost 0 bases and 1 base, in that order; junction bases with no gene match: 0. The germline V gene has CDR1 SGHRS and CDR2 YFSETQ. The CDR3 runs 15 residues. Written as DNA, the CDR3 is TGCGCCAGCAGCTTGGGGACAGGAACTAATGAAAAACTGTTTTTT. It is translated as CASSLGTGTNEKLFF. The entire variable domain, with the rest obtained from reference TRBV5-1 and TRBJ1-4, is as follows: KAGVTQTPRYLIKTRGQQVTLSCSPISGHRSVSWYQQTPGQGLQFLFEYFSETQRNKGNFPGRFSGRQFSNSRSEMNVSTLELGDSALYLCASSLGTGTNEKLFFGSGTQLSVL.

This clone was detected once. This rearrangement joins TRBV9 to TRBJ2-3; D may be TRBD2 (6 bases). Per germline, CDR1 SGDLS and CDR2 YYNGEE. The CDR3 spans 14 residues. Trimming took 3 bases from V and 6 from J, leaving 14 bases between them. In DNA form, the CDR3 reads TGTGCCAGCAGCGAGTCACTCGGGACTGATACGCAGTATTTT. This encodes CASSESLGTDTQYF.